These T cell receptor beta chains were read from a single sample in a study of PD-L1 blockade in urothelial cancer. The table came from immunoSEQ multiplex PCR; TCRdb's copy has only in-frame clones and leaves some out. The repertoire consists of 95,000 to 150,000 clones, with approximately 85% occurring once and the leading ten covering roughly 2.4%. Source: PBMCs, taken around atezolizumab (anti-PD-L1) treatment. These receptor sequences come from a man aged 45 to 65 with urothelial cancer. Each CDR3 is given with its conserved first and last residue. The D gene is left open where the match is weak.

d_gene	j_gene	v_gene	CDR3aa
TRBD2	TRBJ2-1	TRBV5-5	CASSLGSGTYNEQFF
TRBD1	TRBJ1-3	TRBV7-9	CASRGQGSSGNTIYF
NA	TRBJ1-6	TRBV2	CAYDSPRVHNSPLHF
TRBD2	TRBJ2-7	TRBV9	CASSVELAGNEQYF
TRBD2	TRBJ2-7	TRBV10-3	CAIRISGINYEQYF
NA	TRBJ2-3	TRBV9	CASSVAVGGTDTQYF
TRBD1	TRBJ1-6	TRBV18	CASSQLQGASSPLHF
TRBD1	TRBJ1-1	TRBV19	CASRQGADSTEAFF
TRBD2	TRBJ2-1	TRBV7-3	CASSLAGREGYNEQFF
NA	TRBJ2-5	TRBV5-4	CASSLADSKETQYF
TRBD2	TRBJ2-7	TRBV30	CAWSSGSSSYEQYF
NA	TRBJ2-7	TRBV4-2	CASSQDTTYEQYF
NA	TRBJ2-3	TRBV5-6	CASSLLGSASAVGDTQYF
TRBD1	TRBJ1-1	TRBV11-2	CASSRQGSTEAFF
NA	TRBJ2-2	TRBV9	CASSSTVAATSSGELFF
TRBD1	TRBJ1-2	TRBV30	CACKQGAYYGYTF
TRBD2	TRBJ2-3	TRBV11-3	CASGGLAGGRWDTQYF
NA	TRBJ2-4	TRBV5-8	CASSPRGAGVAKNIQYF
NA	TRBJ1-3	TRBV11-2	CASSSAYRARNTIYF
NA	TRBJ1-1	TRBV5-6	CASSPAGSTEAFF
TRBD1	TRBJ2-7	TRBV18	CASSTGTTGPSYEQYF
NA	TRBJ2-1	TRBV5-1	CASSPQGSSSYNEQFF
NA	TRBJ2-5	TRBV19	CASSNRDGQETQYF